The 11 T cell receptor beta chains reported below all come from one sample, sequenced in a study of control samples from healthy donors and cancer patients. Method: immunoSEQ multiplex PCR; TCRdb's copy keeps in-frame clones and lacks some. The top ten clones hold roughly 6.2% of a sample with 80,000 or so clones, 94% of them seen once. The sample consisted of blood. The source of these receptors is a woman aged 40 to 50 in good health.

The sample holds one count of this clone. This chain connects TRBV29-1 to TRBJ2-5; D remains unclear. The ends were cut back, 7 bases at V and 3 bases at J, with 12 bases in the middle. Germline V CDR1 and CDR2: SQVTM, ANQGSEA. This CDR3 is 12 amino acids long. In DNA, the CDR3 is TGCAGCGCCCGGGCAGCAGAAGAGACCCAGTACTTC. Its translation: CSARAAEETQYF.

V and J are TRBV7-6 and TRBJ1-1, with D maybe TRBD1 (6 bases). Germline CDR1 is SGHVS and CDR2 is FNYEAQ. The V gene lost 9 bases and the J gene lost 4 bases, with 15 bases spanning the gap. The CDR3 spans 13 residues. This CDR3 reads CASGGGWGTEAFF. The CDR3 DNA reads as TGTGCCAGTGGGGGGGGCTGGGGCACTGAAGCTTTCTTT.

The J gene is TRBJ2-7, the V gene TRBV9; D call uncertain. There are 14 residues in the CDR3. Deletions cut 0 bases from V and 2 bases from J, with 9 bases between. Germline CDR1 reads SGDLS; CDR2 reads YYNGEE. The DNA of the CDR3 is TGTGCCAGCAGCGTAGATTGGGCCGCCTACGAGCAGTACTTC. It translates to CASSVDWAAYEQYF.

The genes are TRBV5-6 and TRBJ1-4, with unresolved D. Germline assignment: CDR1 SGHDT and CDR2 YYEEEE. The CDR3 length is 15 residues. V lost 4 bases to trimming and J lost 7 bases, with 17 bases between them. The CDR3 DNA sequence: TGTGCCAGCAGCCTGAAACCGTCGCAGTCTGAAAAACTGTTTTTT. Translating it yields CASSLKPSQSEKLFF.

V and J are TRBV7-9 and TRBJ2-7; TRBD2 matches 13 bases. The CDR3 runs 16 residues. The ends lost 5 bases at V and 0 bases at J; junction bases unmatched: 4. CDR1 is SEHNR, CDR2 FQNEAQ, per germline (reference sequence). The CDR3 DNA reads as TGTGCCAGCAGCCCAGGACTAGCGGGAGCCTCCTACGAGCAGTACTTC. Amino acids: CASSPGLAGASYEQYF.

The chain combines TRBV6-5 with TRBJ2-5, with D possibly being TRBD1 or TRBD2 (5 bases each). Trimming shortened V by 7 bases and J by 7 bases, and 19 bases separated the two germline ends. The CDR3 extends over 14 amino acids. The V gene's germline CDR1 is MNHEY and CDR2 SVGAGI. CDR3 amino acids: CASTLRQGPGTQYF. As DNA, the CDR3 is TGTGCCAGCACCCTAAGGCAGGGACCAGGGACCCAGTACTTC.

In this sample, this clone turned up once. V usage is TRBV28 and J usage is TRBJ2-3; D might be TRBD2 (6 bases). Germline V gene lookup returns CDR1 MDHEN and CDR2 SYDVKM. Trimming took off 6 bases at V and 3 bases at J, with 22 bases between the two ends. The CDR3 consists of 17 residues. DNA for the CDR3: TGTGCCAGCAGCTACGACCGGGCTAGCGACTTTACAGATACGCAGTATTTT. Translated: CASSYDRASDFTDTQYF.

The rearrangement uses TRBV6-2 or TRBV6-3 and TRBJ1-2; D is uncertain. V was shortened by 5 bases and J by 2 bases, with 21 bases between the two germline ends. This CDR3 is 17 amino acids long. Looked up from germline, CDR1 is MNHEY and CDR2 is SVGEGT. CDR3 region: CASSKIGSGWENYGYTF. DNA for the CDR3: TGTGCCAGCAGTAAAATAGGCTCCGGGTGGGAGAACTATGGCTACACCTTC.

The gene calls are TRBV5-1 and TRBJ2-5; 10 bases match TRBD1. Per germline, CDR1 SGHRS and CDR2 YFSETQ. This CDR3 has 14 residues. V gave up 3 bases and J gave up 5 bases; unmatched junction bases: 4. The DNA of the CDR3 is TGCGCCAGCAGCTCGGGACAGGGGTACGAGACCCAGTACTTC. Translation gives CASSSGQGYETQYF.

The chain links TRBV9 to TRBJ2-1, with 12 bases that match TRBD2. Germline CDR1 is SGDLS and CDR2 is YYNGEE. V was clipped by 4 bases and J by 4 bases; unmatched bases: 6. The CDR3 contains 16 residues. CDR3 coding DNA: TGTGCCAGCAGCAGAACCGGGACTAGCGGGTACAATGAGCAGTTCTTC. Translating it yields CASSRTGTSGYNEQFF.

The chain links TRBV20-1 to TRBJ1-2; D ambiguous. Germline lookup yields CDR1 DFQATT and CDR2 SNEGSKA (reference sequence). CDR3 length: 11 residues. With 3 bases removed from V and 4 bases from J, the gap between germline ends came to 6 bases. In DNA form, the CDR3 reads TGCAGTGCTAGCGCCGTCTATGGCTACACCTTC. It is translated as CSASAVYGYTF.